This TCR beta chain was documented in a study of T-cell memory formation after mild COVID-19. This clonotype was detected a few times. What it binds is not known. MiXCR, run by TCRdb on the 5' RACE reads, gives a single entry per CDR3 protein. The sample lists about 540,000 distinct CDR3 sequences, 20% seen once, with around an eighth in the top ten. The CDR3 is made up of 14 amino acids. From germline, CDR1 is SGHDT and CDR2 YYEEEE. V was cut by 2 bases and J by 8 bases, with 14 bases left in between. General observations from the study: Researchers found some responding clones in pre-infection memory, a sign that cross-reactive memory joined.

The sequenced material came from PBMCs or a T cell subset sorted from them (not recorded which). This receptor was obtained from an adult woman who had mild COVID-19 (a few samples of this study predate the infection). Cell type and time point are not known. This chain joins TRBV5-6 and TRBJ2-4; D might be TRBD2 (6 bases). The DNA of the CDR3 is TGTGCCAGCAGCTTACCGGACCGCGGGGACATTCAGTACTTC. It codes for CASSLPDRGDIQYF. Combining the CDR3 with reference TRBV5-6 and TRBJ2-4 gives the whole variable domain DAGVTQSPTHLIKTRGQQVTLRCSPKSGHDTVSWYQQALGQGPQFIFQYYEEEERQRGNFPDRFSGHQFPNYSSELNVNALLLGDSALYLCASSLPDRGDIQYFGAGTRLSVL.